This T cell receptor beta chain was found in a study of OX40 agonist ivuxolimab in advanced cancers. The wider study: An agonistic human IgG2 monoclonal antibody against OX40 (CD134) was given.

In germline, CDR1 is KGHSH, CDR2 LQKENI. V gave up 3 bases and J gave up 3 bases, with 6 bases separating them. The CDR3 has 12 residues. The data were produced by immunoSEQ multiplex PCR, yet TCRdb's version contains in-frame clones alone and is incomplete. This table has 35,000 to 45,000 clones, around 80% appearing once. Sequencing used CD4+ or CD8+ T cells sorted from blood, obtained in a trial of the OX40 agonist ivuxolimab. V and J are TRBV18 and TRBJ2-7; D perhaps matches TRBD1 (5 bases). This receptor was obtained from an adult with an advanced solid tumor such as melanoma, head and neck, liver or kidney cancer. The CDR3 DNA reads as TGTGCCAGCTCACCCGGACACTACGAGCAGTACTTC. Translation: CASSPGHYEQYF.